Listed below are T cell receptor beta chains from one sample, sequenced in a study of cytomegalovirus exposure and HLA in healthy donors. Libraries were prepared by immunoSEQ multiplex PCR; TCRdb keeps only in-frame clonotypes and omits some of them. The sample lists 200,000 to 250,000 clones, around four fifths occurring once. Sequences were obtained from PBMCs. These receptors were collected from a woman aged 35 to 49 in good health and CMV-seronegative. Each CDR3 is given with its conserved first and last residue. Each record gives: clone size, V gene, D gene, J gene, CDR3 protein, CDR3 DNA. The D gene is left open where the match is weak. Size values are once, few and many counts, or a class for expanded clones, and some rows have none.

>.|TRBV4-3|.|TRBJ2-3
CASSQRQRGFTDTQYF
TGCGCCAGCAGCCAACGGCAACGGGGGTTCACAGATACGCAGTATTTT
>.|TRBV18|.|TRBJ1-1
CASSPLDSQNTEAFF
TGTGCCAGCTCACCCCTAGACAGTCAAAACACTGAAGCTTTCTTT
>.|TRBV2|.|TRBJ1-4
CASSEVIGGTQGELFF
TGTGCCAGCAGTGAAGTGATCGGGGGGACCCAGGGAGAACTGTTTTTT
>few|TRBV7-8|.|TRBJ2-7
CASSKQSIPYEQYF
TGTGCCAGCAGCAAACAGTCGATCCCTTACGAGCAGTACTTC
>.|TRBV6-1|TRBD1|TRBJ1-3
CASSERGWGQGLSGNTIYF
TGTGCCAGCAGTGAAAGAGGGTGGGGACAGGGCCTCTCTGGAAACACCATATATTTT
>few|TRBV5-1|.|TRBJ1-4
CASSLDGLNEKLFF
TGCGCCAGCAGCTTGGACGGACTTAATGAAAAACTGTTTTTT
>.|TRBV5-6|.|TRBJ1-2
CASSLSTGDGYPF
TGTGCCAGCAGCTTGTCAACCGGGGATGGCTACCCCTTC
>.|TRBV21-1|.|TRBJ2-3
CASTGTSGGISDTQYF
TGTGCCAGCACCGGGACTAGCGGGGGAATCTCAGATACGCAGTATTTT
>.|TRBV4-1|.|TRBJ2-7
CASSQDRHSYEQYF
TGCGCCAGCAGCCAAGATCGACACAGCTACGAGCAGTACTTC
>.|TRBV28|TRBD1|TRBJ1-2
CASSSPGGSNGYTF
TGTGCCAGCAGTTCCCCAGGGGGCAGTAATGGCTACACCTTC
>.|TRBV7-3|TRBD2|TRBJ2-5
CASSLNSGGLQETQYF
TGTGCCAGCAGCTTAAATAGCGGGGGCCTCCAAGAGACCCAGTACTTC
>.|TRBV10-3|TRBD1|TRBJ2-2
CAISEPSPGQGAGTGELFF
TGTGCCATCAGTGAGCCCTCCCCGGGACAGGGGGCTGGAACCGGGGAGCTGTTTTTT
>.|TRBV9|TRBD1|TRBJ2-6
CASSSGQGVSSGANVLTF
TGTGCCAGCAGCTCAGGACAGGGGGTATCCTCTGGGGCCAACGTCCTGACTTTC
>.|TRBV19|.|TRBJ2-2
CASSARQITNTGELFF
TGTGCCAGTAGTGCAAGACAGATAACTAACACCGGGGAGCTGTTTTTT
>.|TRBV5-6|.|TRBJ2-5
CASSWGGQDSWWGTQYF
TGTGCCAGCAGCTGGGGAGGACAGGATTCTTGGTGGGGTACCCAGTACTTC
>.|TRBV6-1|TRBD1|TRBJ2-5
CASSATGRETQYF
TGTGCCAGCAGTGCGACAGGGCGAGAGACCCAGTACTTC
>once|TRBV19|TRBD2|TRBJ2-5
CASSPGGGGTYETQYF
TGTGCCAGTAGCCCGGGCGGCGGGGGGACATATGAGACCCAGTACTTC
>.|TRBV5-6|TRBD2|TRBJ2-3
CASSLTASGGDTQYF
TGTGCCAGCAGCCTTACCGCCAGCGGGGGAGATACGCAGTATTTT
>.|TRBV28|.|TRBJ1-5
CASSAPGRRRGPQHF
TGTGCCAGCAGTGCCCCGGGACGGCGGAGGGGGCCCCAGCATTTT
>.|TRBV29-1|TRBD2|TRBJ2-1
CSVLLAGYHNEQFF
TGCAGCGTCCTACTAGCGGGGTACCACAATGAGCAGTTCTTC
>.|TRBV9|.|TRBJ2-5
CASSVVGAGRETQYF
TGTGCCAGCAGCGTAGTTGGGGCAGGGCGAGAGACCCAGTACTTC
>.|TRBV10-3|.|TRBJ1-5
CAIANGTRNQPQHF
TGTGCCATCGCAAACGGGACTCGAAATCAGCCCCAGCATTTT
>.|TRBV5-6|.|TRBJ2-7
CASSLSPDSSYEQYF
TGTGCCAGCAGCTTGTCCCCGGACAGTTCCTACGAGCAGTACTTC
>.|TRBV19|TRBD2|TRBJ2-1
CASRPLGVTSIYEQFF
TGTGCCAGTAGACCCCTCGGTGTGACTAGCATATATGAGCAGTTCTTC
>.|TRBV7-3|.|TRBJ2-2
CARNRGLAVPGELFF
TGTGCCAGAAACAGGGGACTGGCTGTCCCCGGGGAGCTGTTTTTT
>.|TRBV28|TRBD1|TRBJ2-7
CASLSGQGAYEQYF
TGTGCCAGCTTGAGCGGACAGGGGGCTTACGAGCAGTACTTC
>.|TRBV7-9|TRBD1|TRBJ1-1
CASSPGQLNTEAFF
TGTGCCAGCAGCCCGGGACAGCTTAACACTGAAGCTTTCTTT
>.|TRBV27|TRBD1|TRBJ2-1
CATRTGGAGNEQFF
TGTGCCACTCGGACAGGGGGCGCCGGCAATGAGCAGTTCTTC
>.|TRBV5-8|.|TRBJ2-7
CASSLSGYNYEQYF
TGTGCCAGCAGCTTGTCAGGTTATAACTACGAGCAGTACTTC
>.|TRBV5-1|.|TRBJ1-2
CASRRVEANYGYTF
TGCGCCAGCCGTCGGGTTGAAGCTAACTATGGCTACACCTTC
>.|TRBV30|.|TRBJ1-6
CAWSVARTTRANSPLHF
TGTGCCTGGAGTGTGGCGAGGACGACTAGAGCTAATTCACCCCTCCACTTT
>.|TRBV18|.|TRBJ1-2
CASSPGTGNYGYTF
TGTGCCAGCTCACCAGGAACGGGTAACTATGGCTACACCTTC
>few|TRBV4-1|TRBD1|TRBJ2-7
CASSQTGTGGYEQYF
TGCGCCAGCAGCCAAACCGGGACAGGGGGCTACGAGCAGTACTTC
>.|TRBV7-3|TRBD2|TRBJ2-3
CASSFAGGPTDTQYF
TGTGCCAGCAGCTTTGCGGGGGGACCCACAGATACGCAGTATTTT
>.|TRBV19|.|TRBJ2-2
CASSIRVKGRELFF
TGTGCCAGTAGTATTAGGGTTAAGGGGCGGGAGCTGTTTTTT
>.|TRBV30|TRBD1|TRBJ1-5
CAWRTAGGGQPQHF
TGTGCCTGGAGAACGGCAGGGGGTGGTCAGCCCCAGCATTTT
>few|TRBV18|.|TRBJ2-6
CASSLSTGFGANVLTF
TGTGCCAGCTCATTAAGTACAGGGTTCGGGGCCAACGTCCTGACTTTC
>.|TRBV12-5|.|TRBJ2-1
CASGLGLGNEQFF
TGTGCTAGTGGTTTGGGACTTGGCAATGAGCAGTTCTTC
>.|TRBV4-1|TRBD2|TRBJ2-3
CASSHQGRLAGKSDTQYF
TGCGCCAGCAGCCACCAAGGGAGACTAGCGGGGAAGTCAGATACGCAGTATTTT
>.|TRBV11-2|.|TRBJ2-5
CASSPQGQDQETQYF
TGTGCCAGCAGCCCCCAAGGACAAGACCAAGAGACCCAGTACTTC
>few|TRBV7-3|.|TRBJ2-3
CASSYGQTTDTQYF
TGTGCCAGCAGCTATGGACAGACCACAGATACGCAGTATTTT
>once|TRBV29-1|.|TRBJ1-2
CSVKLGGRNGYTF
TGCAGCGTTAAGCTTGGGGGCAGGAATGGCTACACCTTC
>.|TRBV7-9|.|TRBJ1-1
CASSLEGDTEAFF
TGTGCCAGCAGCTTAGAAGGGGACACTGAAGCTTTCTTT
>.|TRBV7-6|.|TRBJ2-5
CASSLAGTGKTQYF
TGTGCCAGCAGCTTAGCCGGCACAGGGAAGACCCAGTACTTC
>.|TRBV29-1|.|TRBJ1-1
CSVEVLGEDGNTEAFF
TGCAGCGTTGAAGTCCTTGGGGAGGACGGGAACACTGAAGCTTTCTTT
>.|TRBV4-2|TRBD2|TRBJ2-3
CASSQVLAASSTDTQYF
TGTGCCAGCAGCCAAGTCCTAGCGGCGTCTAGCACAGATACGCAGTATTTT
>.|TRBV30|.|TRBJ2-7
CAWSPLDRTYEQYF
TGTGCCTGGAGTCCGCTGGACAGAACCTACGAGCAGTACTTC
>.|TRBV5-1|.|TRBJ1-1
CASSLTTGANTEAFF
TGCGCCAGCAGCCTGACGACAGGAGCGAACACTGAAGCTTTCTTT
>.|TRBV6-5|.|TRBJ1-2
CASSYSPTGTHYGYTF
TGTGCCAGCAGTTACAGCCCAACCGGGACACACTATGGCTACACCTTC
>.|TRBV6-1|TRBD1|TRBJ2-3
CASSNRGPSTDTQYF
TGTGCCAGCAGTAACAGGGGCCCAAGCACAGATACGCAGTATTTT
>.|TRBV5-1|.|TRBJ2-5
CASSLGQSLPQYF
TGCGCCAGCAGCTTGGGGCAGTCTCTTCCCCAGTACTTC
>.|TRBV4-1|.|TRBJ2-7
CASSQQGRNYEQYF
TGCGCCAGCAGCCAACAGGGGCGCAACTACGAGCAGTACTTC
>.|TRBV19|TRBD1|TRBJ2-6
CASSSNRGSGANVLTF
TGTGCCAGTAGTTCCAACAGGGGCTCTGGGGCCAACGTCCTGACTTTC
>.|TRBV6-1|.|TRBJ1-1
CASSRVWDTEAFF
TGTGCCAGCAGCAGGGTCTGGGACACTGAAGCTTTCTTT
>.|TRBV7-3|.|TRBJ2-3
CASSARGITDTQYF
TGTGCCAGCAGCGCGCGAGGTATCACAGATACGCAGTATTTT
>.|TRBV5-4|TRBD2|TRBJ2-5
CASSGTGTIVTQYF
TGTGCCAGCAGCGGGACCGGGACTATTGTGACCCAGTACTTC
>.|TRBV6-1|.|TRBJ2-2
CASSVAFANTGELFF
TGTGCCAGCAGTGTTGCGTTCGCGAACACCGGGGAGCTGTTTTTT